The TCR beta chain under discussion was sequenced for a study of T cell clonotyping in hematopoietic cell transplantation. Study overall: Cytoreduction preceded collection of pretransplant recipient samples.

Repertoires were generated with immunoSEQ multiplex PCR, while TCRdb's copy carries only in-frame clones and drops some. The profile shows tens of thousands of clones, approximately 90% of them singletons. Stated time point: recipient sample about 28 days before transplant, after cytoreduction. Germline CDR1 SGHVS, CDR2 FQNEAQ. V was clipped by 5 bases and J by 9 bases, with 20 bases between them. CDR3 length: 15 amino acids. Comments on this clone: The target antigen is unknown.

Regarding the study as a whole: Cells were unsorted, so CD4 and CD8 contributions were not separated.

This receptor was taken from a man aged 55 to 69 with biphenotypic leukemia. Some clones in this sample may be carry-over from other donors' samples. The chain uses TRBV7-8 and TRBJ2-1; possibly TRBD2 for D (6 bases). The sequences come from peripheral blood mononuclear cells, collected before stem cell transplant. CDR3 sequence reads: CASSPLATRMSEQFF. The CDR3 region has the DNA TGTGCCAGCAGCCCCTTGGCGACTAGAATGAGTGAGCAGTTCTTC.